Sequencing of this T cell receptor (beta chain) was carried out in a study of shared clonotypes between healthy human individuals. Whole-study context: In total, the donors were a couple of women and a few men aged 18 to 49.

Assay runs were performed at deep level. Across several immunoSEQ plates, the genomic DNA of each subset was split evenly. The method was immunoSEQ multiplex PCR; TCRdb's version includes in-frame clones alone and lacks a portion of them. The profile shows about a million clones, about 74% of them singletons. This TCR derives from a man aged 18 to 29 in good health. The sample comprised memory CD4+ T cells sorted from blood. Subset of the sample: CD45RA-negative fraction.

Here the CDR3 reads CAWGPVANEKLFF. CDR3 bases: TGTGCCTGGGGCCCGGTAGCGAATGAAAAACTGTTTTTT. V is TRBV30 and J is TRBJ1-4, with D hard to call. CDR1 and CDR2 (germline): GTSNPN, SVGIG (reference sequence). The CDR3 totals 13 residues. V lost 5 bases and J lost 5, with 12 bases in between.